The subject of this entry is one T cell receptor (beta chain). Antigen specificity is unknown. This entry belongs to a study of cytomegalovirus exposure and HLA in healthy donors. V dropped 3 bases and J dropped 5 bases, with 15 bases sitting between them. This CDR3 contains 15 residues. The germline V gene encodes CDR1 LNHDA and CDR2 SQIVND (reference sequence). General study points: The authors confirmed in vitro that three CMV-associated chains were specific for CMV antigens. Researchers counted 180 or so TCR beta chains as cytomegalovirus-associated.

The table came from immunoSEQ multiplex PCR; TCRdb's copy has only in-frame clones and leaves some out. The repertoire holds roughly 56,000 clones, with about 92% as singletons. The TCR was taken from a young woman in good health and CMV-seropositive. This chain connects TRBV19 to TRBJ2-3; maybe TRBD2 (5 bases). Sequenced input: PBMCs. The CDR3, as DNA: TGTGCCAGTAGTATTGCCCCCGGGGTCGAAGATACGCAGTATTTT. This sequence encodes CASSIAPGVEDTQYF.